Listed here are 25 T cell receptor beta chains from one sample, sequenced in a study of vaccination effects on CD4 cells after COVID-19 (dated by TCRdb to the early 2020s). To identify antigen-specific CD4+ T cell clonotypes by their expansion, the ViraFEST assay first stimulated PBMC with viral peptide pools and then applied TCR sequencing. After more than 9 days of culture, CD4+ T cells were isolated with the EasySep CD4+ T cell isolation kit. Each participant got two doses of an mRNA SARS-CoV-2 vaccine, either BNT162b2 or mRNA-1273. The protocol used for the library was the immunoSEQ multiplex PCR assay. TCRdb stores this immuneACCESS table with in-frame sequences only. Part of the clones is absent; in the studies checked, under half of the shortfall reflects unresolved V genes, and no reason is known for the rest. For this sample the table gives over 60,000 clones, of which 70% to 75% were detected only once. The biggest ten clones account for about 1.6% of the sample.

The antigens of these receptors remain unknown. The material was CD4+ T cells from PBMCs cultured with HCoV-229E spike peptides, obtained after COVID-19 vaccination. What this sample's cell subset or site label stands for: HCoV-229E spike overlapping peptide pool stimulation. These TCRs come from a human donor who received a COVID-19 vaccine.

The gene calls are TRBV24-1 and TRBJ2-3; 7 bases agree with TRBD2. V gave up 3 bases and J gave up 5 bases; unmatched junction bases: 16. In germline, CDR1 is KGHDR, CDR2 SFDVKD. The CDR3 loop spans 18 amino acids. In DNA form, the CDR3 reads TGTGCCACCAGTGATCAACTAGGGAGGCAGGGAGGGGTAGATACGCAGTATTTT. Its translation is CATSDQLGRQGGVDTQYF.

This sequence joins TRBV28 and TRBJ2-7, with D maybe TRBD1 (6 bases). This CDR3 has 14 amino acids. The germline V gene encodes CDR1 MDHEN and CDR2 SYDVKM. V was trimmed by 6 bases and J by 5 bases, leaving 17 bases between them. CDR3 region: CASRPRQELNEQYV. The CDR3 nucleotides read TGTGCCAGCAGACCACGACAGGAGCTGAACGAGCAGTACGTC.

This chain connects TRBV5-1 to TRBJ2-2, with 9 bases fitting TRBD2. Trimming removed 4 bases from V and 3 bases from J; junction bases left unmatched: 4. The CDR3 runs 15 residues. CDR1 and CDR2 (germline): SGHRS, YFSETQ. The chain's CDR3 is CASSALAGDTGELFF. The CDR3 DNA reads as TGCGCCAGCAGCGCGTTAGCGGGGGACACCGGGGAGCTGTTTTTT.

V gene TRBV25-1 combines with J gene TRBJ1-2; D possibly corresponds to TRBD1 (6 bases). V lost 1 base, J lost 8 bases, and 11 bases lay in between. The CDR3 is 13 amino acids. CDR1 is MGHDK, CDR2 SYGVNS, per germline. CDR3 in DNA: TGTGCCAGCAGTGAATTTGGGGGCAGAGGCTACACCTTC. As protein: CASSEFGGRGYTF.

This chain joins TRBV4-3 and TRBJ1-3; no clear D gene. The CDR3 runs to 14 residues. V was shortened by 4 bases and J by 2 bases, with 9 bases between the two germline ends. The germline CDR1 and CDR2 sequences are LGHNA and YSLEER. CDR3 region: CASSPEKTGNTIYF. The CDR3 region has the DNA TGCGCCAGCAGCCCTGAAAAAACTGGAAACACCATATATTTT.

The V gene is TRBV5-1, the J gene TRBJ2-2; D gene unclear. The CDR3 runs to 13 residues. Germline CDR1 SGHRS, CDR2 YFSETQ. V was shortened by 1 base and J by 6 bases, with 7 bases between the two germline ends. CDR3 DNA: TGCGCCAGCAGCTTGCAAAGCCCCGGGGAGCTGTTTTTT. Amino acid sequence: CASSLQSPGELFF.

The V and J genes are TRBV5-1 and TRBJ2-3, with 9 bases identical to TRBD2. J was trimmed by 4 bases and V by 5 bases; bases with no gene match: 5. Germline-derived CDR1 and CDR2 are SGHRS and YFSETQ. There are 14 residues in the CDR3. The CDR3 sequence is CASRAGGLADTQYF. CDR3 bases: TGCGCCAGCAGGGCGGGGGGGCTTGCAGATACGCAGTATTTT.

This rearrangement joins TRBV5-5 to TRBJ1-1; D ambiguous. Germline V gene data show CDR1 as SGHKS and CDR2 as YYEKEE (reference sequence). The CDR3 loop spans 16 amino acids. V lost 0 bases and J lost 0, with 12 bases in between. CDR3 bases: TGTGCCAGCAGCTTGGTGGCCGGAGGGATGAACACTGAAGCTTTCTTT. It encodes CASSLVAGGMNTEAFF.

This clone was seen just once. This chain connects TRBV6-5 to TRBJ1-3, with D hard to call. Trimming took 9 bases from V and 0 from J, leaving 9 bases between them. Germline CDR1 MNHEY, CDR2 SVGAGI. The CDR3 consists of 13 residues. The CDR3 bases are TGTGCCAGTACCAGGACCTCTGGAAACACCATATATTTT. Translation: CASTRTSGNTIYF.

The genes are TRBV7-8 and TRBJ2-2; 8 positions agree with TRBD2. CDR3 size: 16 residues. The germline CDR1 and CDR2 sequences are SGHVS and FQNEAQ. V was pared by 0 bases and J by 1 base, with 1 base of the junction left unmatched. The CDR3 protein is CASSLALAGNTGELFF. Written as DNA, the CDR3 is TGTGCCAGCAGCTTAGCTCTAGCGGGGAACACCGGGGAGCTGTTTTTT. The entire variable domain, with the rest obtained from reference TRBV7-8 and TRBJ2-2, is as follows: GAGVSQSPRYKVAKRGQDVALRCDPISGHVSLFWYQQALGQGPEFLTYFQNEAQLDKSGLPSDRFFAERPEGSVSTLKIQRTQQEDSAVYLCASSLALAGNTGELFFGEGSRLTVL.

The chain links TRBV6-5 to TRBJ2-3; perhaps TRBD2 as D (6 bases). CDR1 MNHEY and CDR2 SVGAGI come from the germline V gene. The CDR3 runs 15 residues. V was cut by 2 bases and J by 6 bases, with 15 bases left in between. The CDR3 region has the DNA TGTGCCAGCAGTTACGAGATAGCGGCACGGGATACGCAGTATTTT. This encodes CASSYEIAARDTQYF.

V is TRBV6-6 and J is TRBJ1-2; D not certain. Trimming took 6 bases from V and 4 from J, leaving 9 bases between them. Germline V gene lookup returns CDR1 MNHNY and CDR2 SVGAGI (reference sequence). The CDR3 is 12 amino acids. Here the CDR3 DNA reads TGTGCCAGCAGCCGGGAGATCTATGGCTACACCTTC. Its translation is CASSREIYGYTF.

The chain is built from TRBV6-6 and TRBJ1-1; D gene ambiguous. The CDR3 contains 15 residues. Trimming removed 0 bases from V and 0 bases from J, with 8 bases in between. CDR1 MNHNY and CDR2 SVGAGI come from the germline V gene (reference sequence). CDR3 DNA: TGTGCCAGCAGTTACTCGCACACGGTGAACACTGAAGCTTTCTTT. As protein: CASSYSHTVNTEAFF.

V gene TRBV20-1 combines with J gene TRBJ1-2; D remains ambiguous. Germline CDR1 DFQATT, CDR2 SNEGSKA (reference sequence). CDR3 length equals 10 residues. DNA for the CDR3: TGCAGAAGCGGGGAAACAGGCTACACCTTC. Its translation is CRSGETGYTF.

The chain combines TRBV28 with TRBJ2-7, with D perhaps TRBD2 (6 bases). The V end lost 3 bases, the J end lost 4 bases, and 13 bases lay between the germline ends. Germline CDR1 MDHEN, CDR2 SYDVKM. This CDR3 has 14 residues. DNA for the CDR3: TGTGCCAGCAGTTTTACGGCGGGGCGATACGAGCAGTACGTC. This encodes CASSFTAGRYEQYV.

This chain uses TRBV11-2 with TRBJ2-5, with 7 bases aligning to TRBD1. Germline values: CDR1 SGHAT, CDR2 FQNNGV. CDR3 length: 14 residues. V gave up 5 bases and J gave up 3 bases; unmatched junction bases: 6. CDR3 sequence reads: CASSPKGQKETQYF. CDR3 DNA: TGTGCCAGCAGCCCAAAGGGACAGAAAGAGACCCAGTACTTC.

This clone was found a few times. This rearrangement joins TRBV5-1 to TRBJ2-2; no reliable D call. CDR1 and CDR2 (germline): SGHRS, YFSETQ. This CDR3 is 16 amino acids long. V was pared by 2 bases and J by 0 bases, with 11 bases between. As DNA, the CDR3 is TGCGCCAGCAGCTTAGGAGACTCCTCGAACACCGGGGAGCTGTTTTTT. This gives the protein CASSLGDSSNTGELFF.

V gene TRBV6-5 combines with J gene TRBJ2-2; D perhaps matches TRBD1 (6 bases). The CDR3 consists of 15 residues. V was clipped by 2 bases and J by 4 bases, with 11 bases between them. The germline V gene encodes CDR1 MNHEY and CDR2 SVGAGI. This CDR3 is CASSYGDRITGELFF. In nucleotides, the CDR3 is TGTGCCAGCAGTTACGGCGACAGGATCACCGGGGAGCTGTTTTTT.

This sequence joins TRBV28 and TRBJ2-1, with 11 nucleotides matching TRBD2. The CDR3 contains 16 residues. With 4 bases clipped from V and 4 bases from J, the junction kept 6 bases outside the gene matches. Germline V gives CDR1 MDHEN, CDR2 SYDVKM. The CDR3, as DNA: TGTGCCAGCAGTTCGTCCGGGACTAGCGGATACAATGAGCAGTTCTTC. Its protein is CASSSSGTSGYNEQFF.

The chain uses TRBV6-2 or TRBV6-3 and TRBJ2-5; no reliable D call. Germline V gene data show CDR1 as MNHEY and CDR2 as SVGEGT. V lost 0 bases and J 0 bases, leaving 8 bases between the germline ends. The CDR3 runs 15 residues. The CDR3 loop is CASSYSNGYQETQYF. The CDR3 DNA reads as TGTGCCAGCAGTTACTCGAACGGTTACCAAGAGACCCAGTACTTC.

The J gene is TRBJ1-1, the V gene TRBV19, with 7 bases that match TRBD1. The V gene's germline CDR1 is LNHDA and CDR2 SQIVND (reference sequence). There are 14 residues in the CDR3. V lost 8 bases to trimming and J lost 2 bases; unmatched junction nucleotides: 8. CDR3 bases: TGTGCCAGTGATCCGGGACAGCCCAACACTGAAGCTTTCTTT. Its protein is CASDPGQPNTEAFF. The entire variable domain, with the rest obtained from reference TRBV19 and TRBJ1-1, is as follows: DGGITQSPKYLFRKEGQNVTLSCEQNLNHDAMYWYRQDPGQGLRLIYYSQIVNDFQKGDIAEGYSVSREKKESFPLTVTSAQKNPTAFYLCASDPGQPNTEAFFGQGTRLTVV.

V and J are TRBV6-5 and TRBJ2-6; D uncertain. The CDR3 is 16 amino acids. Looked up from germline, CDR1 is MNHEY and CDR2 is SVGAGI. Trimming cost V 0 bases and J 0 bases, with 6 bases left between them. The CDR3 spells CASSYSRISGANVLTF. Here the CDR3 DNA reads TGTGCCAGCAGTTACTCTCGGATCTCTGGGGCCAACGTCCTGACTTTC.

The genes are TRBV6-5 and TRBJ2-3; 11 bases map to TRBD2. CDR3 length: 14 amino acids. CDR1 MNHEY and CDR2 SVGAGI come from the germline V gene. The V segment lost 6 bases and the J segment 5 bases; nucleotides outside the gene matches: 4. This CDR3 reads CASRLAGAGDTQYF. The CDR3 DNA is TGTGCCAGCAGACTAGCGGGGGCGGGAGATACGCAGTATTTT.

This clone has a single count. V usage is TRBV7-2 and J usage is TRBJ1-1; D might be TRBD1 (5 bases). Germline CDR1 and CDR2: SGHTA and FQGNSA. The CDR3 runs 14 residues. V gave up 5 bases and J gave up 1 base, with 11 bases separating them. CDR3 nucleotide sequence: TGTGCCAGCAGCCTAAGACAGACGAACACTGAAGCTTTCTTT. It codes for CASSLRQTNTEAFF.

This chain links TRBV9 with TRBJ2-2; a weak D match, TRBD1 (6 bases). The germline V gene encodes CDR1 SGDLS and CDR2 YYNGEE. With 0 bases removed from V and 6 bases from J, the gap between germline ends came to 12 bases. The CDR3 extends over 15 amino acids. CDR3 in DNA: TGTGCCAGCAGCGTAGAAGGCAGGGGTTCCGGGGAGCTGTTTTTT. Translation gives CASSVEGRGSGELFF.